This T cell receptor beta chain came from a study of blood T cell repertoires in COVID-19. About the research overall: Sites across the United States, Italy and Spain contributed samples from acute and convalescent COVID-19. T cells, B-cell-depleted T cells, or PBMCs provided the cDNA or gDNA that served as material.

Germline V CDR1 and CDR2: SGHAT, FQNNGV. Deletions cut 2 bases from V and 11 bases from J, with 12 bases between. The CDR3 runs to 12 residues. The age range of participants was about 18 to 89 years, with residence in under 25 US areas. Clones were read by immunoSEQ multiplex PCR, and TCRdb kept only the in-frame ones, dropping some. Of 310,000 or so clones listed, about nine tenths are singletons. Sequenced sample: PBMCs or T cells enriched from blood (not recorded which). The chain employs TRBV11-2 and TRBJ1-1; D is unclear. This sequence was found in a woman between 18 and 29 years old who had recovered from COVID-19. The DNA of the CDR3 is TGTGCCAGCAGCTTATCATCCGGTTGGGCTTTCTTT. Its translation is CASSLSSGWAFF.